This T cell receptor (beta chain) was sequenced for a study of regulatory T cells in long-lasting Graves disease. Study context: The study enrolled newly diagnosed Graves' patients on antithyroid drugs under 3 months.

From germline, CDR1 is MNHEY and CDR2 SVGAGI. The CDR3 contains 13 residues. Investigators prepared the TCR beta libraries by applying iRepertoire HTBI primers and Arm-PCR of CDR3 regions. MiXCR, run by TCRdb on the multiplex PCR reads, gives a single entry per CDR3 protein. Among some 450,000 distinct CDR3 sequences listed, about 17% were seen once. General study results and limits: Persistent disease was characterized by preferential usage of TRBV28, TRBJ1-2 and TRBJ2-5. Persistent patients shared 2,741 public clonotypes among themselves. Newly diagnosed patients shared fewer, at some 900.

This sample's time point: newly diagnosed GD, antithyroid drugs for less than 3 months. The TCR library was made from RNA that had been extracted from PBMCs in TRIzol. As regards this clonotype: The antigen is not known.

The same sample was also used in a study of T cells in Graves' hyperthyroidism and ophthalmopathy.

This receptor was obtained from a woman under 40 with Graves disease. J is TRBJ2-1 and V is TRBV6-5; 9 bases align to TRBD1. The end of the DNA is better explained by TRBJ2-5, so the J call may be wrong. This sample comprised peripheral blood mononuclear cells (PBMCs), obtained at new diagnosis, from a patient treated with antithyroid drugs. CDR3 protein: CASSSGQGRTQYF. The DNA of the CDR3 is TGTGCCAGCAGTTCCGGACAGGGGAGGACCCAGTACTTC.